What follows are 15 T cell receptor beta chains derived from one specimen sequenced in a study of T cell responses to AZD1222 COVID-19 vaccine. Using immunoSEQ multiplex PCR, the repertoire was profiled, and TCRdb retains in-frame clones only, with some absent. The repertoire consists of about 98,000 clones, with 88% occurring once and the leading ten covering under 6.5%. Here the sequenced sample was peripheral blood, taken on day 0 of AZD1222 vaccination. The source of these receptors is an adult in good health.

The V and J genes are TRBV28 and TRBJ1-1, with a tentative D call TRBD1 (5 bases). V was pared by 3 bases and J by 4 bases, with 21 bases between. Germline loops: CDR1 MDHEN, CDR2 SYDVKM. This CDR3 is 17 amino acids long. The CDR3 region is CASSLVRAVSLGTEAFF. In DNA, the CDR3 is TGTGCCAGCAGTTTGGTCAGGGCAGTGAGTCTGGGCACTGAAGCTTTCTTT.

CDR3 nucleotide sequence: TGTGCCAGCAGCTTAACGGGGCCACAAGAGACCCAGTACTTC. Translated: CASSLTGPQETQYF. This chain joins TRBV13 and TRBJ2-5; D is tentatively TRBD1 or TRBD2 (5 bases each). The V gene's germline CDR1 is PRHDT and CDR2 FYEKMQ (reference sequence). The CDR3 has 14 amino acids. V lost 2 bases and J 2 bases, leaving 9 bases between the germline ends.

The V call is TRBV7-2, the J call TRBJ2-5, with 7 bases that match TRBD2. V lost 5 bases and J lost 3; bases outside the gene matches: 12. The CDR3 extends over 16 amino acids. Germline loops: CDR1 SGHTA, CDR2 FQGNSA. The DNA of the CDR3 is TGTGCCAGCAGCCCCGACTTGCGGGAGTGGGAAGAGACCCAGTACTTC. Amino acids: CASSPDLREWEETQYF.

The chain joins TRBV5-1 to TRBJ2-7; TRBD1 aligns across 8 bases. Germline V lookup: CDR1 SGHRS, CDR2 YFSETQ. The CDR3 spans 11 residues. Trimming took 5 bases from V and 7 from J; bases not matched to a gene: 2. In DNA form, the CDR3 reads TGCGCCAGCAGTAGGACAGGGGAGCAGTACTTC. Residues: CASSRTGEQYF.

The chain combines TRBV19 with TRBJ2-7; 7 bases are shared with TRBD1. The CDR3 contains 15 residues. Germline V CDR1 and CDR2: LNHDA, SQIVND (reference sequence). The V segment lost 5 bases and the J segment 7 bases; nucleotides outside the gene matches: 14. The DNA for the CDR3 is TGTGCCAGTAGTTCCCGACAGGGCTCCCCTTGGGAGCAGTACTTC. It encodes CASSSRQGSPWEQYF.

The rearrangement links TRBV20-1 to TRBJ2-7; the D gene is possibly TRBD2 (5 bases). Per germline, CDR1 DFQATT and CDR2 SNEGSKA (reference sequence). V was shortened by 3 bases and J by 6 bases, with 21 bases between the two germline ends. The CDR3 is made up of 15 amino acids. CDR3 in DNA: TGCAGTGCTAGTCCCCCACTAGTACGGGTTGGCGAGCAGTACTTC. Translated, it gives CSASPPLVRVGEQYF.

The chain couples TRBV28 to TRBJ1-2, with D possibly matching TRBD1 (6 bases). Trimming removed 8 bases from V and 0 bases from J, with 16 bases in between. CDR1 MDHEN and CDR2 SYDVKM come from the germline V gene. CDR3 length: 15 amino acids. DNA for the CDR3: TGTGCCAGCGACAAAGGACAGAGGACTAACTATGGCTACACCTTC. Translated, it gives CASDKGQRTNYGYTF.

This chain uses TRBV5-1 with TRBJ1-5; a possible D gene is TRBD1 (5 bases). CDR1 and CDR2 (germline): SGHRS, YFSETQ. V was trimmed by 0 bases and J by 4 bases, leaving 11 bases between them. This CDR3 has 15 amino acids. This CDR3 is CASSLEGSINQPQHF. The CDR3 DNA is TGCGCCAGCAGCTTGGAGGGGTCGATAAATCAGCCCCAGCATTTT.

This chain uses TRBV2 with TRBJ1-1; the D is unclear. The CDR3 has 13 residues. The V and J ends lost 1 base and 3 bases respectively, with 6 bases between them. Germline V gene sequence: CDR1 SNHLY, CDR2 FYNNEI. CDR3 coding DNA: TGTGCCAGCAGTGAAGACAGCTACACTGAAGCTTTCTTT. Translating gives CASSEDSYTEAFF.

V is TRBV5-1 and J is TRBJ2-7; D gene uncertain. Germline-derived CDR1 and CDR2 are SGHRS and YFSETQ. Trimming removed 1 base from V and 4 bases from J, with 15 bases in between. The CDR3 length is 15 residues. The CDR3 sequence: CASSLPGLAAYEQYF. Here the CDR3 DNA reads TGCGCCAGCAGCTTGCCCGGGCTGGCAGCTTACGAGCAGTACTTC.

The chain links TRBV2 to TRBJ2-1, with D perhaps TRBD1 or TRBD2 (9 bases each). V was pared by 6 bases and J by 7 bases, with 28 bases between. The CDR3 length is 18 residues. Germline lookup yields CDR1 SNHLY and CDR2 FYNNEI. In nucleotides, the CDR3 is TGTGCCAGCAGGACCGGGACAGGGTCTACTAGCGGGTATAATGAGCAGTTCTTC. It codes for CASRTGTGSTSGYNEQFF.

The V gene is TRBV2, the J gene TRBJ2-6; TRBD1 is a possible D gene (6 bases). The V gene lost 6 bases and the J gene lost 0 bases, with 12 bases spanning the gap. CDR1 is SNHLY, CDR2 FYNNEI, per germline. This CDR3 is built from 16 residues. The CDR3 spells CASRGDKFSGANVLTF. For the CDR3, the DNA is TGTGCCAGCAGGGGGGACAAATTCTCTGGGGCCAACGTCCTGACTTTC.

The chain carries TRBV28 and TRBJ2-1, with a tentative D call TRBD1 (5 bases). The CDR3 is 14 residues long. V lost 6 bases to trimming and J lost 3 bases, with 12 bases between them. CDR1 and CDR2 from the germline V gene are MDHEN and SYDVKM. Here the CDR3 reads CASRTEGLYNEQFF. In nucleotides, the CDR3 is TGTGCCAGCAGGACAGAAGGTCTCTACAATGAGCAGTTCTTC.

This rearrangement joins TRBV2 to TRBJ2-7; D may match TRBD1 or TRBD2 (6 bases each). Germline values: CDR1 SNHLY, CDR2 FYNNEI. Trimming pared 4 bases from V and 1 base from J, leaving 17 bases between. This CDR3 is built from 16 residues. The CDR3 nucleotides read TGTGCCAGCAGTGGTGGCGCGGGACATGGGTCCTACGAGCAGTACTTC. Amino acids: CASSGGAGHGSYEQYF. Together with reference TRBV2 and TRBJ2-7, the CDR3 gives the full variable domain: EPEVTQTPSHQVTQMGQEVILRCVPISNHLYFYWYRQILGQKVEFLVSFYNNEISEKSEIFDDQFSVERPDGSNFTLKIRSTKLEDSAMYFCASSGGAGHGSYEQYFGPGTRLTVT.

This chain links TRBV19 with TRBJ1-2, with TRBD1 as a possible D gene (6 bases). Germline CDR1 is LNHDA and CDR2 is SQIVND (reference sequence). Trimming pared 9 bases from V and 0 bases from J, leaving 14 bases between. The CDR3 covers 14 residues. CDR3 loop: CARRPDSPNYGYTF. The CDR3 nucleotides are TGTGCCAGGAGGCCGGACAGCCCTAACTATGGCTACACCTTC.